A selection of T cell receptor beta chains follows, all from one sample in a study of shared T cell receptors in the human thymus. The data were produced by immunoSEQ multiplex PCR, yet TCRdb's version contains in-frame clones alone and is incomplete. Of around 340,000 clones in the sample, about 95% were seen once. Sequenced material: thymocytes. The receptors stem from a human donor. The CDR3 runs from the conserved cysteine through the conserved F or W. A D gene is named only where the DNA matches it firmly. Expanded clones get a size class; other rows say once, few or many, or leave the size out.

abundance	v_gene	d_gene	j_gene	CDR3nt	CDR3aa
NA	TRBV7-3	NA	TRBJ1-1	TGTGCCAGCAGCCCCGGGGACGGGGACACTGAAGCTTTCTTT	CASSPGDGDTEAFF
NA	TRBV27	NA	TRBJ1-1	TGTGCCAGCAGTCGAAACCAGGGCACCATGAACACTGAAGCTTTCTTT	CASSRNQGTMNTEAFF
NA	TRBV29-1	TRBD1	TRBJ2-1	TGCAGCGTTGAAAACTTCGAGACAGGGGCCTACAATGAGCAGTTCTTC	CSVENFETGAYNEQFF
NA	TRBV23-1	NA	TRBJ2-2	TGCGCCAGCAGTCAATTTGTTTGCGGAGAGAACACCGGGGAGCTGTTTTTT	CASSQFVCGENTGELFF
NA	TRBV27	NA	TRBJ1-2	TGTGCCAGCAGTTTGGGATCCCCAGGGCGGTATGGCTACACCTTC	CASSLGSPGRYGYTF
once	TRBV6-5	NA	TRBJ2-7	TGTGCCAGCAGTTTGGGCGAGATGAAAACCTACGAGCAGTACTTC	CASSLGEMKTYEQYF
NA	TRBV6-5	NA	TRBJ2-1	TGTGCCAGCAGTTCCCCCCGGGACATCCACAATGAGCAGTTCTTC	CASSSPRDIHNEQFF
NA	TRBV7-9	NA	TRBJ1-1	TGTGCCAGCAGCTTAACTCGGCGGGGAGAGAACACTGAAGCTTTCTTT	CASSLTRRGENTEAFF
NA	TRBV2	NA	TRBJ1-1	TGTGCCAGCAGTCCGGGAACAACGAACACTGAAGCTTTCTTT	CASSPGTTNTEAFF
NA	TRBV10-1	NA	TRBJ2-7	TGCGCCACCGGGCGCAGAACCTACGAGCAGTACTTC	CATGRRTYEQYF
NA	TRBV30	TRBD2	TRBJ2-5	TGTGCCTGGAGTCCAGGACTAGCGGAGCAAGAGACCCAGTACTTC	CAWSPGLAEQETQYF
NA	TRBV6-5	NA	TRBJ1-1	TGTGCCAGCAGCCCCCGGACGAACGAAGCTTTCTTT	CASSPRTNEAFF
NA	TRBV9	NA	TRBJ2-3	TGTGCCAGCAGTGTCGGTTCCCAGGGACCAGATACGCAGTATTTT	CASSVGSQGPDTQYF
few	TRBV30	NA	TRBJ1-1	TGTGCCTGGAGTGTACCGGGGGCCGAAGCTTTCTTT	CAWSVPGAEAFF
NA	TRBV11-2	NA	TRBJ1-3	TGTGCCAGCAGCTTCAGTTTTTTGGAGGGAAACACCATATATTTT	CASSFSFLEGNTIYF
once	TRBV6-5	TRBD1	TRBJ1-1	TGTGCCAGCAGCCTGGGGAAGGGGGCCACTGAAGCTTTCTTT	CASSLGKGATEAFF
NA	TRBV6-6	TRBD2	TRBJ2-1	TGTGCCGGGAGGACTAGCGATGAGCAGTTCTTC	CAGRTSDEQFF
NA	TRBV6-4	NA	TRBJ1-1	TGTGCCAGCAGTGAAGGGGATTACACTGAAGCTTTCTTT	CASSEGDYTEAFF
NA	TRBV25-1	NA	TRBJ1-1	TGTGCCAGCAGAGAGGAGGGGACTGAAGCTTTCTTT	CASREEGTEAFF
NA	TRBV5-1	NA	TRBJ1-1	TGCGCCAGCAGCTTGGCCGGGGATACCGGAGCTTTCTTT	CASSLAGDTGAFF
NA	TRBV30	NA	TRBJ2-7	TGTGCCTGGAGTGTACCCCGACTAGTCCCCTACGAGCAGTACTTC	CAWSVPRLVPYEQYF
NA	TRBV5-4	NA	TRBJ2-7	TGTGCCAGCAGCTCCCGGGACGGTGGTACCTACGAGCAGTACTTC	CASSSRDGGTYEQYF
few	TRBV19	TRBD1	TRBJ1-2	TGTGCCAGTAGCCTCAAGGACAGGGAATGTGGCTACACCTTC	CASSLKDRECGYTF
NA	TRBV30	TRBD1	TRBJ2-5	TGTGCGATTGACAGGGAACGAGAGACCCAGTACTTC	CAIDRERETQYF
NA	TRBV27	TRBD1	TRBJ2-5	TGTGCCAGCAGTCAGGGGGCGGAGGAGACCCAGTACTTC	CASSQGAEETQYF
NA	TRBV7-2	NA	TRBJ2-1	TGTGCCAGCGGGTTTGGGGGTACCTACAATGAGCAGTTCTTC	CASGFGGTYNEQFF
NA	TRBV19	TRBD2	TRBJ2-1	TGTGCCAGTAGTATCCAGGGCGGGGGTGAGCAGTTCTTC	CASSIQGGGEQFF
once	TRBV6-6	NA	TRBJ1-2	TGTGCCAGCAGCCGCGGGGGAGGGAACTATGGCTACACCTTC	CASSRGGGNYGYTF
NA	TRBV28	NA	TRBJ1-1	TGTGCCAGCAGTTTATTGAGAAGGGAAGAAGCTTTCTTT	CASSLLRREEAFF
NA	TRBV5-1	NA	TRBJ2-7	TGCGCCAGCAGCTTGGATGGGCAGGTTCCCTACGAGCAGTACTTC	CASSLDGQVPYEQYF
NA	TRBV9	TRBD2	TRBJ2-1	TGTGCCAGCAGTCATCTTGGCGGGAGCTCCTACAATGAGCAGTTCTTC	CASSHLGGSSYNEQFF
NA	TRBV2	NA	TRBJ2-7	TGTGCCAGCAGTCGGGACAATTACTACGAGCAGTACTTC	CASSRDNYYEQYF
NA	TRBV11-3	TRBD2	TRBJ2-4	TGTGCCAGCAGCCTACGGGGGGAGAAGGACATTCAGTACTTC	CASSLRGEKDIQYF
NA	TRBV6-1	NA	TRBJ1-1	TGTGCCATCCTCCACCTCAGGCGGGGGCCCCCTGAAGCTTTCTTT	CAILHLRRGPPEAFF
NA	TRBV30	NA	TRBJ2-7	TGTGCCTGGAGTGTTGGTTCCGGAGGATCCTACGAGCAGTACTTC	CAWSVGSGGSYEQYF
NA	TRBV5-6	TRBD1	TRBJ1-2	TGTGCCAGCAGCCTACAGGGGGACTATGGCTACACCTTC	CASSLQGDYGYTF
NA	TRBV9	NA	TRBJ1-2	TGTGCCAGCAGCCCCAGAGGCGGAAACTATGGCTACACCTTC	CASSPRGGNYGYTF
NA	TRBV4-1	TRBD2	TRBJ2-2	TGCGCCAGCAGCCAAGATCATCGAGCGGGGACGGGTACCGGGGAGCTGTTTTTT	CASSQDHRAGTGTGELFF
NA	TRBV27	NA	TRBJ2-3	TGTGCCAGCAGTTTAAGGTGGAGGGGGTTCACAGATACGCAGTATTTT	CASSLRWRGFTDTQYF
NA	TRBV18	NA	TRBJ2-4	TGTGCCAGCTCACCACCGGGGTCTTCAGAAAACATTCAGTACTTC	CASSPPGSSENIQYF
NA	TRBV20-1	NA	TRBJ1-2	TGCAGTGCTAGTAGCTGCACCTTC	CSASSCTF
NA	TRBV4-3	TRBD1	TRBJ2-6	TGCGCCAGCGACCGGGACAGGAGCTCTGGGGCCAACGTCCTGACTTTC	CASDRDRSSGANVLTF
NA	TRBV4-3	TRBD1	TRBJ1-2	TGCGCCAGCAGCCGCACACCGGGACAGGGGGAGGATGGCTACACCTTC	CASSRTPGQGEDGYTF
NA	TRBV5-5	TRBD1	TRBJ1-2	TGTGCCAGCAGCTTCGGACAGGGGGCGCAGGGCTACACCTTC	CASSFGQGAQGYTF
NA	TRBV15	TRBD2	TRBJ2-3	TGTGCCACCAGCAGAGATGAGATGGGTAGCGGGAGTCCGTCCATCGATACGCAGTATTTT	CATSRDEMGSGSPSIDTQYF
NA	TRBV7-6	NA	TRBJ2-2	TGTGCCAGCAGCTCCCGGATTAAAAACACCGGGGAGCTGTTTTTT	CASSSRIKNTGELFF
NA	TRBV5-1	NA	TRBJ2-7	TGCGCCAGCAGCTTGGCGCAGGGCCCCTCCTACGAGCAGTACTTC	CASSLAQGPSYEQYF
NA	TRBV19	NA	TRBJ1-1	TGTGCCAGTAGTAAAAGGGGTCGGTTAGTCCCGACTGAAGCTTTCTTT	CASSKRGRLVPTEAFF
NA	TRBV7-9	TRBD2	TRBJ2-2	TGTGCCAGCAGCTTAGCGCATGGCGGGAGGGCCGGGAACACCGGGGAGCTGTTTTTT	CASSLAHGGRAGNTGELFF
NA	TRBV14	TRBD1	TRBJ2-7	TGTGCCAGCAGCCAGCAAAGGGCAAAACAGGGGCTATGGGTCTACGAGCAGTACTTC	CASSQQRAKQGLWVYEQYF
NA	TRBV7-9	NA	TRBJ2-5	TGTGCCAGCAGCTTAAACGCGCAAGAGACCCAGTACTTC	CASSLNAQETQYF
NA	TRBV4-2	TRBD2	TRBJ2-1	TGTGCCAGCAGCCAAGATAGAACTAGCGGGAATGTCTACAATGAGCAGTTCTTC	CASSQDRTSGNVYNEQFF